What follows is one T cell receptor beta chain and its context. How the authors handled the data: How many nucleated cells were present was estimated from reference gene primer amplification. Only in-frame clones appear in the TCRdb table, and some are missing; sequencing was by immunoSEQ multiplex PCR. The V and J calls and clone size were taken over from that table, and D and trimming were inferred from the DNA. The data show some 80,000 clones, with 87% seen just once and around 5% held by the top ten. These data come from a study of blood T cell repertoires in COVID-19. About the research overall: Whether acute or convalescent, the COVID-19 samples came from the United States, Italy and Spain. T cells, B-cell-depleted T cells, or PBMCs provided the cDNA or gDNA that served as material.

In germline, CDR1 is MRHNA, CDR2 SNTAGT. This CDR3 has 16 amino acids. V was clipped by 6 bases and J by 7 bases; unmatched bases: 14. The sample comprised peripheral blood. The chain carries TRBV6-4 and TRBJ2-1; 8 nucleotides line up with TRBD2. This sequence was found in a woman older than 75 with active or convalescent COVID-19. The CDR3 DNA sequence: TGTGCCAGCAGCCCCCGTCGGAGCGGGAGCAGGAATGAGCAGTTCTTC. It codes for CASSPRRSGSRNEQFF.